The rows below give T cell receptor beta chains drawn from one sample of a study of blood T cell repertoires in COVID-19. TCRdb's copy holds only in-frame clones and misses some; the assay was immunoSEQ multiplex PCR. The profile shows 46,000 or so clones, about 92% of them singletons. Sample: peripheral blood. These receptors all come from an older man with active COVID-19. Each CDR3 is given with its conserved first and last residue. The D gene is left open where the match is weak. Part of the rows lack a size; the others show once, few, many or a class for expanded clones.

cdr3_nt cdr3_aa v_call d_call cdr3_length clone_size j_call
TGTGCCAGCAGTATACTCGGGGAGCCCCAGCATTTT CASSILGEPQHF TRBV7-8 NA 12 NA TRBJ1-5
TGTGCCAGCAGCTTCGGGGGGGGCACCGGTGATAGAAATACGCAGTATTTT CASSFGGGTGDRNTQYF TRBV7-2 TRBD2 17 NA TRBJ2-3
TGTGCCAGCAGCTCAGAGCAGTTCTTC CASSSEQFF TRBV7-2 NA 9 NA TRBJ2-1
TGTGCCAGCAGCCCATTAGGGACGCTCCAGTCACTAGCGGGAGGGCCGGGGGAGACCCAGTACTTC CASSPLGTLQSLAGGPGETQYF TRBV9 TRBD2 22 NA TRBJ2-5
TGTGCCAGCAGTTACCCGCGTGATAAGAAGAACGGGGGGCGCGACGAGCAGTACTTC CASSYPRDKKNGGRDEQYF TRBV6-2/TRBV6-3 NA 19 NA TRBJ2-7
TGTGCCAGCAGTCAACCTACGACAGGGTTGAACACCGGGGAGCTGTTTTTT CASSQPTTGLNTGELFF TRBV27 TRBD1 17 NA TRBJ2-2
TGTGCCAGCTCACCCTCAGGGCCCGGGGAGCTGTTTTTT CASSPSGPGELFF TRBV18 NA 13 once TRBJ2-2
TGCGCCAGCAGTCAAATGAGTAGGACAGTGTTTTGGGATGAGCAGTTCTTC CASSQMSRTVFWDEQFF TRBV23-1 NA 17 once TRBJ2-1
TGTGCCAGCAGCTATGGACATTCGAGCACAGATACGCAGTATTTT CASSYGHSSTDTQYF TRBV6-5 NA 15 NA TRBJ2-3
TGTGCCAGCAAGGGGGATCAGCCCCAGCATTTT CASKGDQPQHF TRBV2 NA 11 NA TRBJ1-5
TGTGCCAGCAGCCTAATACGGGGAAATCAGTCACCCCTCCACTTT CASSLIRGNQSPLHF TRBV7-9 NA 15 NA TRBJ1-6
TGTGCCAGCAGCCCAGGTACTGAAGCTTTCTTT CASSPGTEAFF TRBV7-9 NA 11 medium-sized TRBJ1-1
TGTGCCAGCAGCCCGCAGGGGGCAAGGACTGAAGCTTTCTTT CASSPQGARTEAFF TRBV9 TRBD1 14 NA TRBJ1-1
TGTGCCAGCAGCAGATGGACAGGGGCCACAGATACGCAGTATTTT CASSRWTGATDTQYF TRBV7-9 TRBD1 15 once TRBJ2-3
TGTGCCAGCAGTTTATCGAGACCGGACTACTACGAGCAGTACTTC CASSLSRPDYYEQYF TRBV27 NA 15 few TRBJ2-7
TGTGCCAGCAGCTTAGGGACAGGGTGGAGAGATACGCAGTATTTT CASSLGTGWRDTQYF TRBV7-2 TRBD1 15 NA TRBJ2-3
TGTGCCAGCAGCACAAGACTAGCGGGGAAAGAGACCCAGTACTTC CASSTRLAGKETQYF TRBV9 TRBD2 15 NA TRBJ2-5
TGTGCCAGCAGCTTCGGACTAGCGGAAACCCCCTACGAGCAGTACTTC CASSFGLAETPYEQYF TRBV13 TRBD2 16 NA TRBJ2-7
TGCGCCAGCAGCACAGACTTCCGGCGGGGGGGCTTGAACACCGGGGAGCTGTTTTTT CASSTDFRRGGLNTGELFF TRBV5-1 TRBD2 19 NA TRBJ2-2
TGTGCCAGCAGTTACCTAGCTTACGAGCAGTACTTC CASSYLAYEQYF TRBV6-2/TRBV6-3 NA 12 few TRBJ2-7
TGTGCCAGCAGCTTAAACACGATAGAGACCCAGTACTTC CASSLNTIETQYF TRBV7-3 NA 13 many TRBJ2-5
TGTGCCAGCAGGGAGGGTTCAGCCACCGGGGAGCTGTTTTTT CASREGSATGELFF TRBV7-2 NA 14 once TRBJ2-2
TGCGCCAGCAGGGCTAGCGGGAGAAAGTTGTACGAGCAGTACTTC CASRASGRKLYEQYF TRBV10-2 TRBD2 15 NA TRBJ2-7
TGTGCCAGCAGCTCCCAATTCTACAGGGAAGGCGGGGAGCTGTTTTTT CASSSQFYREGGELFF TRBV5-5 NA 16 few TRBJ2-2
TGTGCCAGTAGGGACAGGGCGAACACCGGGGAGCTGTTTTTT CASRDRANTGELFF TRBV19 TRBD1 14 NA TRBJ2-2